The sequence of this T cell receptor (beta chain) was determined in a study of T-cell reconstitution after alpha-beta-depleted transplantation in children. Molecular barcoding with unique molecular identifiers was used for the TCRbeta library. TCRdb reprocessed the PCR reads via MiXCR and lists one record per CDR3 protein. The sample holds hundreds of thousands of distinct CDR3 sequences, around 12% seen once. The V gene's germline CDR1 is MNHEY and CDR2 SVGEGT. V dropped 0 bases and J dropped 2 bases, with 8 bases sitting between them. There are 15 residues in the CDR3. This clonotype was recorded many times.

The starting material was PBMCs from the stem cell graft donor, obtained from the stem cell graft. The chain joins TRBV6-2 or TRBV6-3 to TRBJ2-1, with a tentative D call TRBD1 (6 bases). The receptor comes from a human donor who donated a stem cell graft to a child with acute lymphoblastic leukemia. The CDR3 is CASSYSGAAYNEQFF. CDR3 DNA sequence: TGTGCCAGCAGTTACTCGGGGGCGGCCTACAATGAGCAGTTCTTC.